This T cell receptor (beta chain) was observed in a study of identical twins. Points on this clonotype: One end of the junction is discordant with germline, which a read error may explain.

Germline values: CDR1 SGHAT, CDR2 FQNNGV. The CDR3 sequence is 14 residues long. TCRdb fed the 5' RACE reads into MiXCR, producing one record per CDR3 protein. The sample lists 200,000 to 250,000 distinct CDR3 sequences; 6.5% were seen once. These sequences were also reported in another study, on T cells expressing NK-cell markers. That source reports: Five or six donors carried dominant NKG2C+ clonotypes that made up roughly 1.0-8% of their CD8+ T cells.

The receptor comes from a woman aged 18 to 35 in good health. The specimen sequenced was CD8+ T cells sorted from blood. The V call is TRBV11-2, the J call TRBJ2-3, with D tentatively TRBD2 (5 bases). This CDR3 reads CASCLANPGDTQYF. CDR3 bases: TGTGCCAGCTGCTTAGCGAATCCTGGAGATACGCAGTATTTT.